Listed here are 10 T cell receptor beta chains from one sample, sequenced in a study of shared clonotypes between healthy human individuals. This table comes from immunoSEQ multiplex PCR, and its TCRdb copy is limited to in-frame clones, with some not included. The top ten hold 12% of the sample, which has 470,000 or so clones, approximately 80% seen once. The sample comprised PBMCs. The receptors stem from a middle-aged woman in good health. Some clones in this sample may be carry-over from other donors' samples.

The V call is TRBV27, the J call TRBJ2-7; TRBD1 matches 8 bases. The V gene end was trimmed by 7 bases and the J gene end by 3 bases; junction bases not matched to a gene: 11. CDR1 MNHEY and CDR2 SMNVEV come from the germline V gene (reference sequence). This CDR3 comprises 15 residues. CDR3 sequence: CASNPKQGEVYEQYF. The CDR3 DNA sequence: TGTGCCAGCAACCCCAAACAGGGGGAGGTCTACGAGCAGTACTTC.

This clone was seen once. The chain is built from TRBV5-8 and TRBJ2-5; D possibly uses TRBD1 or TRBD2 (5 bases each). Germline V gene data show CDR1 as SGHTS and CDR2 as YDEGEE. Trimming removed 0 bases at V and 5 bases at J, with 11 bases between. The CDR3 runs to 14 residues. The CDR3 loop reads CASSLEWGRETQYF. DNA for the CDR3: TGTGCCAGCAGCTTGGAGTGGGGACGGGAGACCCAGTACTTC.

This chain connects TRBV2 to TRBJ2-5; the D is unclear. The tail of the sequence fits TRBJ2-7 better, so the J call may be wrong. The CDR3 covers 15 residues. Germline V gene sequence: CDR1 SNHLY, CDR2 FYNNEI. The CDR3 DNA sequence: TGTGCCAGCAGTTTCCTCCGCTACTCACCCTACGAGCAGTACTTC. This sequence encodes CASSFLRYSPYEQYF.

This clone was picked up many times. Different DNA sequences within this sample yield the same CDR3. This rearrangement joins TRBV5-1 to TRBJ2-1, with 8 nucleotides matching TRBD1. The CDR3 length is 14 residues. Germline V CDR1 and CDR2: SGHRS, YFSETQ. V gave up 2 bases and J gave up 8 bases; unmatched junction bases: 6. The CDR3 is CASSLTDRVDEQFF. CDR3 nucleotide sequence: TGCGCCAGCAGCTTAACGGACAGGGTCGATGAGCAGTTCTTC.

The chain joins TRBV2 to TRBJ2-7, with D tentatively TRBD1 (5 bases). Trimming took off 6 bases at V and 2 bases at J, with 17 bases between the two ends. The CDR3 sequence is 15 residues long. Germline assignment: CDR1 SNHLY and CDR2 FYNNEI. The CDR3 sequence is CASSLTGGETYEQYF. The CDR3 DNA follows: TGTGCCAGCAGCCTCACAGGTGGTGAGACCTACGAGCAGTACTTC.

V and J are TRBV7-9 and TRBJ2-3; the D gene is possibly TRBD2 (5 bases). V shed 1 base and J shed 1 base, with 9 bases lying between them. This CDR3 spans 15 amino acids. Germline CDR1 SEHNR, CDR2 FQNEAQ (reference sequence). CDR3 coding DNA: TGTGCCAGCAGCTTAGACGTGCGGGGCACAGATACGCAGTATTTT. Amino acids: CASSLDVRGTDTQYF. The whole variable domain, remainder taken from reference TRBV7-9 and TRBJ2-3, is DTGVSQNPRHKITKRGQNVTFRCDPISEHNRLYWYRQTLGQGPEFLTYFQNEAQLEKSRLLSDRFSAERPKGSFSTLEIQRTEQGDSAMYLCASSLDVRGTDTQYFGPGTRLTVL.

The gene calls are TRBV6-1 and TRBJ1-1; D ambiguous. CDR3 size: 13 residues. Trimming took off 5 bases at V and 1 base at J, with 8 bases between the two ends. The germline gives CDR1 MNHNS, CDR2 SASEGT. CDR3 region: CASSIQPNTEAFF. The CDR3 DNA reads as TGTGCCAGCAGTATTCAGCCGAACACTGAAGCTTTCTTT.

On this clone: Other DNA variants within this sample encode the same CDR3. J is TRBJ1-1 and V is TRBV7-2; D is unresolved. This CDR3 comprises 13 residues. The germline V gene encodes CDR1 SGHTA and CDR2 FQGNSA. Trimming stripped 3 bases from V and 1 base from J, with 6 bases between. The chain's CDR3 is CASSFGSNTEAFF. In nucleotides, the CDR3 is TGTGCCAGCAGCTTCGGGTCGAACACTGAAGCTTTCTTT.

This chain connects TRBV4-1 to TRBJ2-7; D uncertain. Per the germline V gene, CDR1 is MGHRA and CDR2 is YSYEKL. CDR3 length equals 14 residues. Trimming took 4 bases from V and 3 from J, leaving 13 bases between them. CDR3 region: CASSPDRGDYEQYF. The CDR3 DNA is TGCGCCAGCAGCCCCGACCGTGGAGACTACGAGCAGTACTTC.

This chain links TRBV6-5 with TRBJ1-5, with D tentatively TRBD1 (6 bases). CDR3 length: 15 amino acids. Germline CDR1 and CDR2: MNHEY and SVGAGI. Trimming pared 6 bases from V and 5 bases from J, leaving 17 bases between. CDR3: CASRFDRSVDQPQHF. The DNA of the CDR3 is TGTGCCAGCAGATTCGACAGGTCCGTGGATCAGCCCCAGCATTTT.